The rows below give T cell receptor beta chains drawn from one sample of a study of T cells in Graves' hyperthyroidism and ophthalmopathy. Each CDR3 protein gets one entry after TCRdb re-called the multiplex PCR reads with MiXCR. The repertoire holds 560,000 or so distinct CDR3 sequences, about 45% seen once, with roughly 8.2% in the top ten. Sequenced material: peripheral blood or thyroid tissue (not recorded which). The receptors here all came from a woman in her late teens or twenties with Graves' hyperthyroidism. Both conserved end residues are trimmed from each CDR3. Each record gives: CDR3 protein, J gene, V gene.

CDR3 protein: ASSLGSGLETRY
J gene: TRBJ2-5
V gene: TRBV7-2

CDR3 protein: SARQGAKYEQY
J gene: TRBJ2-7
V gene: TRBV20-1

CDR3 protein: ASSFQTEEAF
J gene: TRBJ1-1
V gene: TRBV7-9

CDR3 protein: ATSRPNRANVLT
J gene: TRBJ2-6
V gene: TRBV15

CDR3 protein: SAPRVTAASTGELF
J gene: TRBJ2-2
V gene: TRBV20-1

CDR3 protein: ATSDGNNEQY
J gene: TRBJ2-7
V gene: TRBV24-1

CDR3 protein: ASSSLAPGRLF
J gene: TRBJ2-2
V gene: TRBV7-2

CDR3 protein: ASRGPGQGNTIY
J gene: TRBJ1-3
V gene: TRBV2

CDR3 protein: ASSSLDRRNTIY
J gene: TRBJ1-3
V gene: TRBV7-8

CDR3 protein: ASSHAQGVNTEAF
J gene: TRBJ1-1
V gene: TRBV7-2

CDR3 protein: ASSEFWGHPVYESYT
J gene: TRBJ1-2
V gene: TRBV25-1

CDR3 protein: ASSDSGTRVSYEQY
J gene: TRBJ2-7
V gene: TRBV7-2

CDR3 protein: ASSLIDGGFNQPQH
J gene: TRBJ1-5
V gene: TRBV7-8

CDR3 protein: ASSGDSPNQPQH
J gene: TRBJ1-5
V gene: TRBV7-9

CDR3 protein: ASSPRETPPTYEQY
J gene: TRBJ2-7
V gene: TRBV9

CDR3 protein: AISESGYGQY
J gene: TRBJ2-7
V gene: TRBV10-3

CDR3 protein: ASSGQGIYEQY
J gene: TRBJ2-7
V gene: TRBV25-1

CDR3 protein: AISALGGNTEAF
J gene: TRBJ1-1
V gene: TRBV10-3

CDR3 protein: SVSGGGTYEQY
J gene: TRBJ2-7
V gene: TRBV29-1

CDR3 protein: ASSSSSGMTYEQY
J gene: TRBJ2-7
V gene: TRBV5-1

CDR3 protein: SARAWGNTEAF
J gene: TRBJ1-1
V gene: TRBV20-1

CDR3 protein: ASSKRREQY
J gene: TRBJ2-7
V gene: TRBV2

CDR3 protein: ASSYRDSRYGYT
J gene: TRBJ1-2
V gene: TRBV6-5

CDR3 protein: ATSRELGGSYEQY
J gene: TRBJ2-7
V gene: TRBV15

CDR3 protein: SASLFLGNTEAF
J gene: TRBJ1-1
V gene: TRBV20-1

CDR3 protein: ASSLETLQETQY
J gene: TRBJ2-5
V gene: TRBV12-3/TRBV12-4

CDR3 protein: ASSYSETSEKLF
J gene: TRBJ1-4
V gene: TRBV6-5

CDR3 protein: ASSPNNQPQH
J gene: TRBJ1-5
V gene: TRBV11-3

CDR3 protein: ASSVAGDTEAF
J gene: TRBJ1-1
V gene: TRBV9

CDR3 protein: ASSHSMREGNQPQH
J gene: TRBJ1-5
V gene: TRBV7-9

CDR3 protein: ASTPQRREKAYEQY
J gene: TRBJ2-7
V gene: TRBV2

CDR3 protein: ASSQGTARAF
J gene: TRBJ1-1
V gene: TRBV14

CDR3 protein: SVVYRVNTEAF
J gene: TRBJ1-1
V gene: TRBV29-1

CDR3 protein: SLGRSYGYT
J gene: TRBJ1-2
V gene: TRBV29-1

CDR3 protein: ATSRWTGTGDEKLF
J gene: TRBJ1-4
V gene: TRBV15

CDR3 protein: ASLSRGLAGTGELF
J gene: TRBJ2-2
V gene: TRBV25-1

CDR3 protein: ATKGQGRYGYT
J gene: TRBJ1-2
V gene: TRBV24-1

CDR3 protein: ATSRHDSNYGYT
J gene: TRBJ1-2
V gene: TRBV15

CDR3 protein: AISEGKETQY
J gene: TRBJ2-5
V gene: TRBV10-3

CDR3 protein: ASSLEEGRNYGYT
J gene: TRBJ1-2
V gene: TRBV6-5

CDR3 protein: ASSLNSENTEAF
J gene: TRBJ1-1
V gene: TRBV7-9

CDR3 protein: AIQDSGANVLT
J gene: TRBJ2-6
V gene: TRBV10-3

CDR3 protein: SVEGQGMVQY
J gene: TRBJ2-4
V gene: TRBV29-1

CDR3 protein: ASTQTAYEQY
J gene: TRBJ2-7
V gene: TRBV5-1

CDR3 protein: ASTAAGAVSHEQY
J gene: TRBJ2-7
V gene: TRBV11-1

CDR3 protein: VSSQEGPSYEQY
J gene: TRBJ2-7
V gene: TRBV7-2

CDR3 protein: SATGPGASYAGELF
J gene: TRBJ2-2
V gene: TRBV20-1

CDR3 protein: ATSDLGGGTEAF
J gene: TRBJ1-1
V gene: TRBV24-1

CDR3 protein: ASSLAYDRVIDTGELF
J gene: TRBJ2-2
V gene: TRBV7-2

CDR3 protein: SVDTANQETQY
J gene: TRBJ2-5
V gene: TRBV29-1

CDR3 protein: SDSQGFNTEAF
J gene: TRBJ1-1
V gene: TRBV29-1

CDR3 protein: ASSFRGEGTNNYT
J gene: TRBJ1-2
V gene: TRBV5-1

CDR3 protein: SAPGQAF
J gene: TRBJ1-1
V gene: TRBV20-1

CDR3 protein: ASSPRWDEAF
J gene: TRBJ1-1
V gene: TRBV25-1

CDR3 protein: ASSLGPGGSPLH
J gene: TRBJ1-6
V gene: TRBV12-3/TRBV12-4

CDR3 protein: SEAWSPPTNEKLF
J gene: TRBJ1-4
V gene: TRBV20-1

CDR3 protein: ATAAGGVEQF
J gene: TRBJ2-1
V gene: TRBV15

CDR3 protein: ASSFRKATNEKLF
J gene: TRBJ1-4
V gene: TRBV12-1

CDR3 protein: SASYSGEGRGEAF
J gene: TRBJ1-1
V gene: TRBV20-1